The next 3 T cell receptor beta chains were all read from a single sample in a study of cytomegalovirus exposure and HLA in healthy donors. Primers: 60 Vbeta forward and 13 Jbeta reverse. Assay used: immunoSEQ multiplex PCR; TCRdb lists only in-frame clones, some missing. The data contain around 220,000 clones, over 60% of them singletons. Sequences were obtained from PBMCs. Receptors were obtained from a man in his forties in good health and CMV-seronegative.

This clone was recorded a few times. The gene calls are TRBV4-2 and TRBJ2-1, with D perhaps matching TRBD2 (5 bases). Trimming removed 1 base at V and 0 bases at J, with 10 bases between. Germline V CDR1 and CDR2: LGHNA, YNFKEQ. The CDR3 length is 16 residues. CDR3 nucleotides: TGTGCCAGCAGCCAAGGGAGGATAAGCTCCTACAATGAGCAGTTCTTC. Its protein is CASSQGRISSYNEQFF.

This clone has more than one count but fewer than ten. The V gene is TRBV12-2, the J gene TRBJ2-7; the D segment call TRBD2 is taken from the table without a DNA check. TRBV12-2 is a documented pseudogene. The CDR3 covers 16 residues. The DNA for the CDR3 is TGTGCAAGTCGCTTATCGGGCGGGGGGAGCTCCTACGAGCAGTACTTC. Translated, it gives CASRLSGGGSSYEQYF.

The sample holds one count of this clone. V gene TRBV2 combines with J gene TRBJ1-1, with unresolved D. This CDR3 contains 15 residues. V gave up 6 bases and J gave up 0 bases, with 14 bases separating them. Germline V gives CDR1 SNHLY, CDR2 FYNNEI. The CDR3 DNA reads TGTGCCAGCAGGGTCGAGGTCGGTCTGAACACTGAAGCTTTCTTT. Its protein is CASRVEVGLNTEAFF.